Ten or more counts support the clone carrying this TCR beta chain. Its antigen is still unknown. The CDR3 regions of TCR beta were amplified from RNA transcripts. When the TCR CDR3 underwent first-round RT-PCR, the HTBI primer set was used. One entry per CDR3 protein, called by TCRdb with MiXCR from the multiplex PCR reads. The profile shows about 710,000 distinct CDR3 sequences, about 16% of them singletons. The data stem from a study of T cells in Graves' hyperthyroidism and ophthalmopathy. Study-wide findings and caveats: Separating ophthalmopathy from stable hyperthyroidism was achieved by a 13 V-J model.

The V gene lost 5 bases and the J gene lost 0 bases, with 17 bases spanning the gap. Germline CDR1 MNHEY, CDR2 SMNVEV (reference sequence). CDR3 size: 16 residues. The chain is built from TRBV27 and TRBJ2-7; D is perhaps TRBD1 or TRBD2 (5 bases each). Material for sequencing was blood. This TCR came from a man between 18 and 29 years old with Graves' hyperthyroidism. The chain's CDR3 is CASSTYTGTGSYEQYF. CDR3 coding DNA: TGTGCCAGCAGTACCTACACCGGGACGGGCTCCTACGAGCAGTACTTC.